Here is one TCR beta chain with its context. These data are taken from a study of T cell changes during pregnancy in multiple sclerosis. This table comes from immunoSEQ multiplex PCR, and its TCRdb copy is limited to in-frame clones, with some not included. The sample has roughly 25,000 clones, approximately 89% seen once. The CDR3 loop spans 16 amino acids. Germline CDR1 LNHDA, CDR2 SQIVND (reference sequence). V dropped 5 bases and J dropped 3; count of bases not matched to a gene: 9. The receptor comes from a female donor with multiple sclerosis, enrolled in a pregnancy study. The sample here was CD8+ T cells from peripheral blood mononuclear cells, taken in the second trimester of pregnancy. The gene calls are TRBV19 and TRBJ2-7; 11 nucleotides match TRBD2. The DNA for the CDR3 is TGTGCCAGTAGTCTCCGGGGACTAGCGGCTGTCTACGAGCAGTACTTC. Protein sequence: CASSLRGLAAVYEQYF.